This T cell receptor (beta chain) was identified in a study of cytomegalovirus exposure and HLA in healthy donors. With 60 Vbeta and 13 Jbeta primers, the PCR was carried out. The protocol was immunoSEQ multiplex PCR, while the TCRdb copy is restricted to in-frame clones and leaves out a portion. The profile shows under 200,000 clones, over 70% of them singletons. V lost 2 bases and J 4 bases, leaving 9 bases between the germline ends. CDR1 is SGHRS, CDR2 YFSETQ, per germline. The CDR3 contains 14 residues. The specimen sequenced was PBMCs. This clonotype originated in a middle-aged man in good health and CMV-seropositive. The V gene is TRBV5-1, the J gene TRBJ1-4; D not resolved. CDR3 sequence: CASSFDGVNEKLFF. CDR3 coding DNA: TGCGCCAGCAGCTTTGACGGGGTTAATGAAAAACTGTTTTTT. Full variable domain (missing parts from reference TRBV5-1 and TRBJ1-4): KAGVTQTPRYLIKTRGQQVTLSCSPISGHRSVSWYQQTPGQGLQFLFEYFSETQRNKGNFPGRFSGRQFSNSRSEMNVSTLELGDSALYLCASSFDGVNEKLFFGSGTQLSVL.